The 32 T cell receptor beta chains reported below all come from one sample, sequenced in a study of T cell responses to AZD1222 COVID-19 vaccine. Libraries were prepared by immunoSEQ multiplex PCR; TCRdb keeps only in-frame clonotypes and omits some of them. This repertoire shows 150,000 to 200,000 clones, approximately 87% found once; its top ten account for less than 3%. This sample comprised peripheral blood, obtained on day 0 of MenACWY control vaccination. These receptors all stem from an adult in good health.

The V gene is TRBV5-6, the J gene TRBJ1-3; D gene unclear. The CDR3 is 13 residues long. The V gene's germline CDR1 is SGHDT and CDR2 YYEEEE. V was trimmed by 4 bases and J by 6 bases, leaving 11 bases between them. CDR3 sequence (DNA): TGTGCCAGCAGCGAGGGATCTTTAAACACCATATATTTT. Its protein product is CASSEGSLNTIYF.

This sequence joins TRBV28 and TRBJ1-4; 7 bases are a match to TRBD1. V was clipped by 2 bases and J by 0 bases; unmatched bases: 9. Germline-derived CDR1 and CDR2 are MDHEN and SYDVKM. The CDR3 has 18 residues. CDR3 nucleotides: TGTGCCAGCAGTTTAAACCAAGGGGGCACTACAACTAATGAAAAACTGTTTTTT. It yields the protein CASSLNQGGTTTNEKLFF.

The chain links TRBV4-1 to TRBJ2-7; D possibly corresponds to TRBD1 (6 bases). The CDR3 totals 16 residues. V lost 0 bases and J lost 3, with 15 bases in between. Germline loops: CDR1 MGHRA, CDR2 YSYEKL. CDR3 sequence (DNA): TGCGCCAGCAGCCAAGATCCTGGGACAAGGGACTACGAGCAGTACTTC. This translates into CASSQDPGTRDYEQYF.

The chain employs TRBV7-2 and TRBJ2-5; unclear D gene. The CDR3 covers 15 residues. V lost 0 bases and J lost 2, with 10 bases in between. Germline V gene sequence: CDR1 SGHTA, CDR2 FQGNSA. The CDR3 DNA reads as TGTGCCAGCAGCTTAGCTGCCCCTCCACAAGAGACCCAGTACTTC. Translated, it gives CASSLAAPPQETQYF.

The chain combines TRBV3-1 (or the pseudogene TRBV3-2) with TRBJ1-6; 9 bases map to TRBD1. From germline, CDR1 is LGHDT and CDR2 YNNKEL (reference sequence). Trimming at V came to 3 bases and at J to 10 bases, leaving 4 bases not matched to a gene. This CDR3 comprises 14 residues. The DNA for the CDR3 is TGTGCCAGCAGCCAGGGACAGGGTGAGTCACCCCTCCACTTT. Its translation is CASSQGQGESPLHF.

The J gene is TRBJ2-1, the V gene TRBV4-1, with 10 nucleotides matching TRBD2. Germline V gene sequence: CDR1 MGHRA, CDR2 YSYEKL. This CDR3 has 18 residues. Losses at the gene ends were 2 bases for V and 7 bases for J; bases not matched to a gene: 14. CDR3 in DNA: TGCGCCAGCAGCCAACCGACCGGGACTAGCGTAGGGGGGAATGAGCAGTTCTTC. Protein: CASSQPTGTSVGGNEQFF.

This chain connects TRBV5-4 to TRBJ2-7, with 10 bases aligning to TRBD1. The J segment lost 5 bases and the V segment lost 4 bases, leaving 12 bases of the junction unmatched. CDR3 length: 16 amino acids. Germline V gives CDR1 SGHNT, CDR2 YYREEE (reference sequence). The CDR3 bases are TGTGCCAGCAGCCTGAGGGGGCGGGACAGGGGCGACGAGCAGTACTTC. It specifies CASSLRGRDRGDEQYF.

The chain links TRBV6-5 to TRBJ1-2, with a possible D match to TRBD1 (6 bases). There are 13 residues in the CDR3. V shed 8 bases and J shed 4 bases, with 14 bases lying between them. CDR1 is MNHEY and CDR2 is SVGAGI in the germline V gene. CDR3 protein: CASPGQAGYGYTF. The CDR3 DNA reads TGTGCCAGCCCGGGACAAGCGGGCTATGGCTACACCTTC.

The V and J genes are TRBV18 and TRBJ2-3; D unresolved. The CDR3 contains 15 residues. Trimming removed 0 bases from V and 2 bases from J, with 9 bases in between. CDR1 KGHSH and CDR2 LQKENI come from the germline V gene. CDR3 in amino acids: CASSPPSGATDTQYF. The CDR3 DNA is TGTGCCAGCTCACCACCGAGTGGAGCCACAGATACGCAGTATTTT.

This clone appeared a few times. CDR3 sequence reads: CASSRTGWVTEAFF. For the CDR3, the DNA is TGTGCCAGCAGCCGGACAGGGTGGGTCACTGAAGCTTTCTTT. This chain links TRBV5-5 with TRBJ1-1; 8 bases align to TRBD1. Germline CDR1 and CDR2: SGHKS and YYEKEE (reference sequence). V dropped 4 bases and J dropped 4; count of bases not matched to a gene: 6. There are 14 residues in the CDR3.

This chain connects TRBV30 to TRBJ2-4, with D unresolved. This CDR3 comprises 11 residues. V lost 6 bases and J 8 bases, leaving 11 bases between the germline ends. Germline V gene data show CDR1 as GTSNPN and CDR2 as SVGIG (reference sequence). CDR3 coding DNA: TGTGCCTGCATGACCGGGTACATTCAGTACTTC. It yields the protein CACMTGYIQYF.

The chain has TRBV3-1 (or the pseudogene TRBV3-2) and TRBJ1-2; 9 bases map to TRBD1. Germline loops: CDR1 LGHDT, CDR2 YNNKEL (reference sequence). V dropped 4 bases and J dropped 4; count of bases not matched to a gene: 10. The CDR3 runs to 16 residues. The CDR3 sequence: CASSRRRTGEPYGYTF. The DNA for the CDR3 is TGTGCCAGCAGCCGAAGACGGACAGGGGAACCCTATGGCTACACCTTC.

The V gene is TRBV30, the J gene TRBJ1-2, with unresolved D. The ends were cut back, 2 bases at V and 9 bases at J, with 10 bases in the middle. Per germline, CDR1 GTSNPN and CDR2 SVGIG (reference sequence). This CDR3 is built from 11 residues. CDR3 in DNA: TGTGCCTGGAGTCCCGCGAGTAGCTACACCTTC. It is translated as CAWSPASSYTF.

This clone was observed a few times. The chain is built from TRBV5-1 and TRBJ2-3, with a weak D call TRBD2 (5 bases). The V gene lost 0 bases and the J gene lost 0 bases, with 5 bases spanning the gap. The CDR3 extends over 14 amino acids. Germline V gene sequence: CDR1 SGHRS, CDR2 YFSETQ. CDR3 bases: TGCGCCAGCAGCTTGGGGACTAGCACAGATACGCAGTATTTT. Residues: CASSLGTSTDTQYF.

The rearrangement uses TRBV7-2 and TRBJ1-6, with D perhaps matching TRBD1 (5 bases). The germline V gene encodes CDR1 SGHTA and CDR2 FQGNSA. The ends were cut back, 1 base at V and 7 bases at J, with 14 bases in the middle. The CDR3 is 16 amino acids. CDR3 loop: CASSLGGLNRNSPLHF. The CDR3 DNA follows: TGTGCCAGCAGCTTAGGGGGCCTTAATCGGAATTCACCCCTCCACTTT.

Notes on this clone: The same CDR3 also results from other DNA sequences found in this sample. The DNA for the CDR3 is TGTGCCAGCAGTGAGCAGGGGGCCTATGGCTACACCTTC. Its translation is CASSEQGAYGYTF. The rearrangement links TRBV2 to TRBJ1-2, with 8 bases lining up with TRBD1. The CDR3 has 13 residues. The V segment lost 3 bases and the J segment 4 bases; nucleotides outside the gene matches: 1. Germline V CDR1 and CDR2: SNHLY, FYNNEI.

The rearrangement uses TRBV6-2 or TRBV6-3 and TRBJ1-5; D ambiguous. The V end was cut by 5 bases, the J end by 1 base, with 15 bases between. The CDR3 covers 16 residues. Looked up from germline, CDR1 is MNHEY and CDR2 is SVGEGT. CDR3 sequence: CASSTDTEGSNQPQHF. Written as DNA, the CDR3 is TGTGCCAGCAGTACCGACACGGAAGGGAGCAATCAGCCCCAGCATTTT.

The rearrangement links TRBV28 to TRBJ2-3; D is possibly TRBD2 (5 bases). V was cut by 4 bases and J by 1 base, with 24 bases left in between. CDR1 and CDR2 (germline): MDHEN, SYDVKM. The CDR3 length is 19 residues. CDR3: CASSSEGRAALAGTDTQYF. The CDR3 DNA follows: TGTGCCAGCAGTTCCGAGGGAAGAGCGGCGTTGGCAGGCACAGATACGCAGTATTTT.

The chain has TRBV6-6 and TRBJ1-5, with D uncertain. Germline-derived CDR1 and CDR2 are MNHNY and SVGAGI (reference sequence). The V and J ends lost 8 bases and 0 bases respectively, with 11 bases between them. CDR3 size: 14 residues. The DNA of the CDR3 is TGTGCCAGCGTCGCCGAATATAGCAATCAGCCCCAGCATTTT. Protein sequence: CASVAEYSNQPQHF.

V usage is TRBV4-3 and J usage is TRBJ2-3, with 11 nucleotides matching TRBD1. The CDR3 runs to 16 residues. With V trimmed by 1 base and J by 4 bases, 4 bases remained unmatched. The germline CDR1 and CDR2 sequences are LGHNA and YSLEER. Here the CDR3 reads CASSQVPGQGADTQYF. The DNA for the CDR3 is TGCGCCAGCAGCCAAGTACCGGGACAGGGGGCAGATACGCAGTATTTT.

The DNA for the CDR3 is TGTGCCAGCAGTTCAGTGTTGACAGCGACCATATGGCCCCAGCATTTT. Its protein is CASSSVLTATIWPQHF. V is TRBV6-2 or TRBV6-3 and J is TRBJ1-5; TRBD1 might be the D (5 bases). This CDR3 region has 16 residues. Germline CDR1 is MNHEY and CDR2 is SVGEGT. V lost 4 bases to trimming and J lost 9 bases, with 22 bases between them.

This chain uses TRBV18 with TRBJ2-3; 7 bases map to TRBD2. Per the germline V gene, CDR1 is KGHSH and CDR2 is LQKENI. CDR3 length: 15 amino acids. The trim removed 6 bases at V and 1 base at J, leaving 7 bases unmatched. This CDR3 is CASSTGGTGTDTQYF. The CDR3 DNA is TGTGCCAGCTCCACGGGGGGAACTGGCACAGATACGCAGTATTTT.

The chain has TRBV5-4 and TRBJ1-2, with D uncertain. Germline CDR1 and CDR2: SGHNT and YYREEE (reference sequence). V lost 0 bases, J lost 8 bases, and 14 bases lay in between. The CDR3 length is 14 residues. CDR3 region: CASSLGGIWYGYTF. The DNA for the CDR3 is TGTGCCAGCAGCTTGGGAGGGATTTGGTACGGCTACACCTTC.

Comments on this clone: In the same sample, other DNA sequences code for this CDR3. The chain recombines TRBV3-1 (or the pseudogene TRBV3-2) with TRBJ2-7; TRBD2 aligns across 7 bases. Germline trimming cut 0 bases from V and 2 bases from J; bases unmatched to any gene: 4. Per germline, CDR1 LGHDT and CDR2 YNNKEL (reference sequence). The CDR3 covers 15 residues. In nucleotides, the CDR3 is TGTGCCAGCAGCCAAGATGGGGCGGGAGCCTACGAGCAGTACTTC. As protein: CASSQDGAGAYEQYF.

The CDR3 DNA reads TGTGCCAGCAGCCACCGACAGGGTTCCAACGAGCAGTACTTC. It yields the protein CASSHRQGSNEQYF. This sequence joins TRBV14 and TRBJ2-7; 7 bases align to TRBD1. Germline V gives CDR1 SGHDN, CDR2 FVKESK. V was clipped by 3 bases and J by 5 bases; unmatched bases: 7. The CDR3 consists of 14 residues.

The chain combines TRBV2 with TRBJ2-7; the D is unclear. The length of the CDR3 is 12 residues. Trimming removed 3 bases from V and 6 bases from J, with 9 bases in between. Germline V gene sequence: CDR1 SNHLY, CDR2 FYNNEI. The CDR3 here is CASSDGLFEQYF. As DNA, the CDR3 is TGTGCCAGCAGTGATGGGCTATTCGAGCAGTACTTC.

Details on this clone: Distinct nucleotide sequences in the sample also encode this CDR3. The chain recombines TRBV3-1 (or the pseudogene TRBV3-2) with TRBJ2-7; unclear D gene. The V end lost 3 bases, the J end lost 2 bases, and 14 bases lay between the germline ends. Per germline, CDR1 LGHDT and CDR2 YNNKEL (reference sequence). The CDR3 length is 15 residues. The CDR3 DNA is TGTGCCAGCAGCCAGGGTAGCAACCCTCCCTACGAGCAGTACTTC. Translation: CASSQGSNPPYEQYF.

This chain uses TRBV9 with TRBJ2-3; D not resolved. CDR1 and CDR2 (germline): SGDLS, YYNGEE. V dropped 4 bases and J dropped 2 bases, with 5 bases sitting between them. The CDR3 is 12 residues long. The CDR3 nucleotides read TGTGCCAGCAGCTCTCACACAGATACGCAGTATTTT. Translation: CASSSHTDTQYF.

V is TRBV3-1 (or the pseudogene TRBV3-2) and J is TRBJ1-2; tentatively, D is TRBD1 (6 bases). V lost 2 bases, J lost 7 bases, and 14 bases lay in between. The germline gives CDR1 LGHDT, CDR2 YNNKEL (reference sequence). CDR3 length equals 14 residues. The CDR3 spells CASSQRTQGGGYTF. The CDR3 DNA reads as TGTGCCAGCAGCCAAAGGACTCAAGGGGGTGGCTACACCTTC.

J is TRBJ1-1 and V is TRBV19; the D is unclear. V was pared by 1 base and J by 0 bases, with 9 bases between. CDR1 is LNHDA, CDR2 SQIVND, per germline (reference sequence). The CDR3 totals 15 residues. CDR3 amino acids: CASSIVWGMNTEAFF. The CDR3 region has the DNA TGTGCCAGTAGTATAGTGTGGGGTATGAACACTGAAGCTTTCTTT.

This rearrangement joins TRBV5-1 to TRBJ2-7; TRBD1 aligns across 7 bases. The CDR3 totals 15 residues. Per the germline V gene, CDR1 is SGHRS and CDR2 is YFSETQ. Trimming took 4 bases from V and 1 from J; bases not matched to a gene: 8. The CDR3 region is CASSLPRQGSYEQYF. The CDR3 DNA reads TGCGCCAGCAGCCTACCTCGACAGGGTTCCTACGAGCAGTACTTC.

DNA for the CDR3: TGCAGCGACCTGGACAGTCTATATAGCAATCAGCCCCAGCATTTT. Translating it yields CSDLDSLYSNQPQHF. The chain is built from TRBV29-1 and TRBJ1-5; D perhaps matches TRBD1 (6 bases). CDR1 is SQVTM and CDR2 is ANQGSEA in the germline V gene. Trimming stripped 7 bases from V and 0 bases from J, with 16 bases between. The CDR3 contains 15 residues.